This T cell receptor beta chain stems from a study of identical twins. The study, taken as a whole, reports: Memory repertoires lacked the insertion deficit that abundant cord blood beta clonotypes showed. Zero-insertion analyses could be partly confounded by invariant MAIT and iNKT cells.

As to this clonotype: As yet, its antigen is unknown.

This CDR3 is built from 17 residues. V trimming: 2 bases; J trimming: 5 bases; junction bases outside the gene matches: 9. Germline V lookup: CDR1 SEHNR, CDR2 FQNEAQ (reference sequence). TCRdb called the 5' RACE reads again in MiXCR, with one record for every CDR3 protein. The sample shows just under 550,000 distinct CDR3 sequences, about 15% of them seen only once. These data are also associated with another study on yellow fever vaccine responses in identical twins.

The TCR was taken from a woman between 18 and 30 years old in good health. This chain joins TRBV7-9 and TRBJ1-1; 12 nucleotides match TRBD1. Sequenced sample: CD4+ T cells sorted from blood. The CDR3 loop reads CASSLRDRGRSRTEAFF. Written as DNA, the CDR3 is TGTGCCAGCAGCTTACGGGACAGGGGGCGGTCAAGGACTGAAGCTTTCTTT. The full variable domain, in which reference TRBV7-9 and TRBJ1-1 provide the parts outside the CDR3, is DTGVSQNPRHKITKRGQNVTFRCDPISEHNRLYWYRQTLGQGPEFLTYFQNEAQLEKSRLLSDRFSAERPKGSFSTLEIQRTEQGDSAMYLCASSLRDRGRSRTEAFFGQGTRLTVV.